Listed below are T cell receptor beta chains from one sample, sequenced in a study of CD8 T cells in ankylosing spondylitis. MiXCR, applied by TCRdb to the 5' RACE reads, yields one record per CDR3 protein. The data contain around 770,000 distinct CDR3 sequences, approximately 12% of them singletons. The sample consisted of blood, either unsorted or a sorted T cell fraction (not recorded which). These receptors all stem from a male donor with ankylosing spondylitis. Each CDR3 is given with its conserved first and last residue. D genes are given only for firm matches. The listing skips clone size in some rows; elsewhere it reads once, few, many or a size class.

CDR3 length	clone size	J gene	V gene	D gene	CDR3 protein	CDR3 DNA
16	-	TRBJ2-1	TRBV4-2	-	CASSQGGTPIENEQFF	TGTGCCAGCAGCCAGGGTGGGACACCCATTGAGAATGAGCAGTTCTTC
14	few	TRBJ1-4	TRBV20-1	TRBD1	CSAYPWTGTEKLFF	TGCAGTGCCTACCCATGGACAGGAACTGAAAAACTGTTTTTT
14	-	TRBJ2-7	TRBV5-5	-	CASSLGQMGYEQYF	TGTGCCAGCAGCTTGGGACAGATGGGTTACGAGCAGTACTTC
12	-	TRBJ2-3	TRBV20-1	-	CSAGQVADTQYF	TGCAGTGCTGGGCAGGTGGCAGATACGCAGTATTTT
13	few	TRBJ2-4	TRBV4-3	-	CASSQVNKNIQYF	TGCGCCAGCAGCCAAGTTAACAAAAACATTCAGTACTTC
13	-	TRBJ2-7	TRBV20-1	-	CSSYHSASTEQYF	TGCAGTTCCTACCATTCAGCCTCCACCGAGCAGTACTTC
14	few	TRBJ1-1	TRBV12-3/TRBV12-4	-	CASSPYSPGGEAFF	TGTGCCAGCAGTCCCTACTCCCCCGGGGGTGAAGCTTTCTTT
17	-	TRBJ2-1	TRBV19	TRBD2	CASSIGIYGRFYNEQFF	TGTGCCAGTAGTATAGGAATTTACGGGAGGTTCTACAATGAGCAGTTCTTC
14	many	TRBJ1-3	TRBV7-3	TRBD1	CASSPTGDGNTIYF	TGTGCCAGCAGTCCGACAGGGGATGGAAACACCATATATTTT
15	-	TRBJ1-5	TRBV6-1	-	CASSEAYRLSQPQHF	TGTGCCAGCAGTGAAGCGTACAGGTTAAGTCAGCCCCAGCATTTT
14	few	TRBJ2-1	TRBV5-6	-	CASSGLRVAEEQFF	TGTGCCAGCAGCGGCCTCAGGGTTGCGGAAGAGCAGTTCTTC
14	many	TRBJ2-7	TRBV7-2	-	CASSPRGGPYEQYF	TGTGCCAGCAGTCCACGGGGCGGGCCCTACGAGCAGTACTTC
16	few	TRBJ2-1	TRBV5-4	TRBD2	CASSPGGAGSYNEQFF	TGTGCCAGCAGCCCGGGGGGAGCAGGCTCCTACAATGAGCAGTTCTTC
15	few	TRBJ2-7	TRBV6-5	-	CASSYSRGYSYEQYF	TGTGCCAGCAGTTACTCACGGGGGTACTCCTACGAGCAGTACTTC
13	-	TRBJ2-7	TRBV7-2	-	CASSLEWGYEQYF	TGTGCCAGCAGCTTAGAGTGGGGGTACGAGCAGTACTTC
13	many	TRBJ2-3	TRBV7-2	-	CASSFRVTDTQYF	TGTGCCAGCAGCTTCAGGGTGACAGATACGCAGTATTTT
16	few	TRBJ1-6	TRBV7-2	-	CASSRGGNSYNSPLHF	TGTGCCAGCAGCCGAGGGGGGAACTCCTATAATTCACCCCTCCACTTT
15	-	TRBJ2-2	TRBV7-8	-	CASSSFSRGTGELFF	TGTGCCAGCAGCTCATTTTCTAGGGGCACCGGGGAGCTGTTTTTT
14	many	TRBJ1-2	TRBV9	TRBD1	CASSRDRGVYGYTF	TGTGCCAGCAGTCGGGACAGGGGAGTCTATGGCTACACCTTC
14	-	TRBJ1-6	TRBV4-2	-	CASSPGLLYSPLHF	TGTGCCAGCAGCCCCGGGCTCCTCTACTCACCCCTCCACTTT
15	few	TRBJ1-3	TRBV10-3	TRBD1	CAIRSGQGTGNTIYF	TGTGCCATCAGGTCGGGACAGGGGACTGGAAACACCATATATTTT
15	-	TRBJ2-6	TRBV20-1	-	CSARENPWGANVLTF	TGCAGTGCTAGAGAGAACCCGTGGGGGGCCAACGTCCTGACTTTC
14	-	TRBJ2-5	TRBV20-1	-	CSAFSRGVRETQYF	TGCAGTGCTTTTTCCCGCGGAGTGAGGGAGACCCAGTACTTC
12	-	TRBJ1-2	TRBV20-1	TRBD1	CSATRDSYGYTF	TGCAGTGCCACGCGGGACAGCTATGGCTACACCTTC
12	once	TRBJ2-1	TRBV7-8	-	CASSPTLNEQFF	TGTGCCAGCAGCCCGACCCTAAATGAGCAGTTCTTC
13	few	TRBJ1-1	TRBV30	-	CAWSRGFDTEAFF	TGTGCCTGGTCCCGGGGATTCGACACTGAAGCTTTCTTT